These T cell receptor beta chains were read from a single sample in a study of T cell repertoires in cytomegalovirus infection. MiXCR, run by TCRdb on the reads, gives a single entry per CDR3 protein. This sample yields fewer than 200,000 distinct CDR3 sequences, of which over 13% are seen a single time; more than 20% belongs to the top ten. The sequenced sample consisted of PBMCs. These receptors all come from a human donor in good health (CMV status not recorded). Some clones in this sample may be carry-over from other donors' samples. Each CDR3 is given with its conserved first and last residue. A D gene is named only where the DNA matches it firmly. Clone size, where shown, is once, few, many, or a class for clones that have expanded.

>TRBJ2-7|14|few|TRBV5-6|.
CASSLVGTSYEQYF
TGTGCCAGCAGCTTGGTCGGCACCTCCTACGAGCAGTACTTC
>TRBJ1-5|16|.|TRBV5-6|.
CASSFQQGGRTQPQHF
TGTGCCAGCAGCTTTCAGCAGGGCGGACGCACTCAGCCCCAGCATTTT
>TRBJ1-6|12|.|TRBV5-6|.
CASSLYSGIIHF
TGTGCCAGCAGCTTGTATTCAGGGATTATCCACTTT
>TRBJ2-7|13|.|TRBV10-2|.
CASGDTLSYEQYF
TGCGCCAGCGGGGACACCCTCTCCTACGAGCAGTACTTC
>TRBJ2-1|19|few|TRBV29-1|.
CSVEVRSWIGGGNYNEQFF
TGCAGCGTTGAAGTCAGAAGCTGGATTGGCGGGGGCAACTACAATGAGCAGTTCTTC
>TRBJ2-7|13|few|TRBV13|.
CASSLVRGDEQYF
TGTGCCAGCAGCTTAGTGAGGGGTGACGAGCAGTACTTC
>TRBJ2-2|14|.|TRBV5-1|.
CASSLQEPTGELFF
TGCGCCAGCAGCTTGCAGGAGCCCACCGGGGAGCTGTTTTTT
>TRBJ2-5|13|few|TRBV7-3|.
CASSRGGGETQYF
TGTGCCAGCAGCAGGGGGGGGGGAGAGACCCAGTACTTC
>TRBJ2-7|15|.|TRBV28|TRBD1
CASRTSGTGGSEQYF
TGTGCCAGCAGAACCTCCGGGACAGGGGGAAGTGAGCAGTACTTC
>TRBJ1-3|16|many|TRBV7-2|TRBD1
CASSLATGSSGNTIYF
TGTGCCAGCAGCTTAGCGACAGGGTCCTCTGGAAACACCATATATTTT